These 30 T cell receptor beta chains were all obtained from the same sample, sequenced in a study of follicular helper T cells after annual influenza vaccination. Time point meaning: 2015-2016 season, pre-vaccination. Profiled with immunoSEQ multiplex PCR; TCRdb holds only in-frame clones, not every one. This repertoire shows approximately 9,900 clones, around nine tenths found once; its top ten account for around 0.45%. Material: CXCR5+ CD38- circulating T follicular helper cells from blood, obtained on the day of influenza vaccination. The subset was: circulating Tfh, non-naive CD4+CXCR5+PD-1+ (ICOS+CD38+ or ICOS-CD38-). These receptors originate from an adult who received the influenza vaccine.

The chain couples TRBV7-3 to TRBJ1-3; D gene unclear. V lost 1 base and J 8 bases, leaving 9 bases between the germline ends. Germline V gene sequence: CDR1 SGHTA, CDR2 FQGTGA. The CDR3 is made up of 13 amino acids. This CDR3 reads CASSLKIADTIYF. CDR3 coding DNA: TGTGCCAGCAGCTTAAAAATCGCGGACACCATATATTTT.

J is TRBJ2-7 and V is TRBV12-5, with TRBD2 matching over 10 bases. CDR1 is LGHNT, CDR2 FRNRAP, per germline. With V trimmed by 1 base and J by 3 bases, 6 bases remained unmatched. The CDR3 covers 16 residues. The DNA for the CDR3 is TGTGCTAGTGGTTTGGGAGAGCGGGGGGGCCTCTACGAGCAGTACTTC. Protein product: CASGLGERGGLYEQYF.

The rearrangement links TRBV28 to TRBJ1-2; D unresolved. V was clipped by 5 bases and J by 1 base, with 14 bases between them. From germline, CDR1 is MDHEN and CDR2 SYDVKM. The CDR3 has 15 amino acids. CDR3 bases: TGTGCCAGCAGTCCCGACACCCTAATTAACTATGGCTACACCTTC. This codes for CASSPDTLINYGYTF.

V is TRBV30 and J is TRBJ2-1, with TRBD1 matching 7 bases. With V trimmed by 3 bases and J by 7 bases, 3 bases remained unmatched. The germline V gene encodes CDR1 GTSNPN and CDR2 SVGIG (reference sequence). This CDR3 has 12 amino acids. The CDR3 sequence is CAWSPRGNEQFF. The CDR3 DNA reads TGTGCCTGGAGCCCCAGGGGGAATGAGCAGTTCTTC.

The V and J genes are TRBV7-6 and TRBJ2-7; D gene unclear. From germline, CDR1 is SGHVS and CDR2 FNYEAQ. The CDR3 is made up of 13 amino acids. V was shortened by 2 bases and J by 6 bases, with 11 bases between the two germline ends. The CDR3 DNA reads TGTGCCAGCAGCTTATCTCGGGTCACCGAGCAGTACTTC. This gives the protein CASSLSRVTEQYF.

The chain uses TRBV5-6 and TRBJ2-3; D call uncertain. Per germline, CDR1 SGHDT and CDR2 YYEEEE. With 1 base removed from V and 0 bases from J, the gap between germline ends came to 15 bases. The CDR3 covers 17 residues. CDR3 sequence: CASSLPSGWASTDTQYF. CDR3 nucleotide sequence: TGTGCCAGCAGCTTGCCGTCGGGCTGGGCTAGCACAGATACGCAGTATTTT.

This clone was observed once. The gene calls are TRBV6-1 and TRBJ1-2, with TRBD1 matching over 8 bases. The CDR3 totals 14 residues. The germline gives CDR1 MNHNS, CDR2 SASEGT. V dropped 3 bases and J dropped 7; count of bases not matched to a gene: 7. The chain's CDR3 is CASSEAGGDGGYTF. The CDR3 nucleotides are TGTGCCAGCAGTGAGGCAGGGGGCGACGGTGGCTACACCTTC.

The V and J genes are TRBV28 and TRBJ1-2; no clear D. Germline V gene data show CDR1 as MDHEN and CDR2 as SYDVKM. V lost 5 bases and J 8 bases, leaving 12 bases between the germline ends. The CDR3 sequence is 12 residues long. CDR3 sequence: CASSPRVLGYTF. CDR3 nucleotides: TGTGCCAGCAGTCCTCGAGTACTGGGCTACACCTTC.

The chain is built from TRBV2 and TRBJ2-3; 10 positions agree with TRBD2. Per the germline V gene, CDR1 is SNHLY and CDR2 is FYNNEI. This CDR3 spans 14 amino acids. The ends lost 3 bases at V and 6 bases at J; junction bases unmatched: 3. CDR3 sequence reads: CASSDPAGGDTQYF. For the CDR3, the DNA is TGTGCCAGCAGTGATCCAGCGGGGGGGGATACGCAGTATTTT.

This clone was seen a single time. The chain has TRBV30 and TRBJ2-1; a weak D match, TRBD2 (7 bases). Trimming stripped 3 bases from V and 1 base from J, with 10 bases between. Germline V gives CDR1 GTSNPN, CDR2 SVGIG (reference sequence). This CDR3 is 14 amino acids long. The CDR3 region is CAWRGGQSYNEQFF. DNA for the CDR3: TGTGCCTGGAGGGGGGGGCAGTCCTACAATGAGCAGTTCTTC.

This chain uses TRBV6-5 with TRBJ1-3; D is uncertain. The CDR3 runs to 13 residues. Germline V CDR1 and CDR2: MNHEY, SVGAGI. Trimming removed 8 bases at V and 3 bases at J, with 11 bases between. This chain's CDR3 is CASRSADGNTIYF. The CDR3 coding sequence is TGTGCCAGCCGGTCAGCGGATGGAAACACCATATATTTT.

The rearrangement uses TRBV30 and TRBJ2-2; 7 bases align to TRBD1. The CDR3 has 15 residues. J gave up 0 bases and V 2 bases, and 3 bases lay outside the gene matches. CDR1 and CDR2 from the germline V gene are GTSNPN and SVGIG (reference sequence). The CDR3 region is CAWSRDRPNTGELFF. DNA of the CDR3: TGTGCCTGGAGTAGGGACAGACCGAACACCGGGGAGCTGTTTTTT.

The CDR3, as DNA: TGTGCCTGGTGGCATAGGGGATTTAGCACAGATACGCAGTATTTT. Amino acids: CAWWHRGFSTDTQYF. The V gene is TRBV30, the J gene TRBJ2-3; perhaps TRBD1 as D (5 bases). Germline-derived CDR1 and CDR2 are GTSNPN and SVGIG (reference sequence). This CDR3 is built from 15 residues. Trimming pared 5 bases from V and 0 bases from J, leaving 15 bases between. Full variable domain (rest looked up from reference TRBV30 and TRBJ2-3): SQTIHQWPATLVQPVGSPLSLECTVEGTSNPNLYWYRQAAGRGLQLLFYSVGIGQISSEVPQNLSASRPQDRQFILSSKKLLLSDSGFYLCAWWHRGFSTDTQYFGPGTRLTVL.

The chain links TRBV6-6 to TRBJ1-1; possibly TRBD1 for D (6 bases). CDR3 length: 14 residues. CDR1 and CDR2 from the germline V gene are MNHNY and SVGAGI (reference sequence). The ends were cut back, 6 bases at V and 0 bases at J, with 11 bases in the middle. Here the CDR3 DNA reads TGTGCCAGCAGACACAGGGACATGAACACTGAAGCTTTCTTT. This codes for CASRHRDMNTEAFF.

The V call is TRBV5-5, the J call TRBJ1-5, with a possible D match to TRBD1 (5 bases). V shed 4 bases and J shed 6 bases, with 14 bases lying between them. Germline values: CDR1 SGHKS, CDR2 YYEKEE (reference sequence). The CDR3 is 14 residues long. CDR3 sequence reads: CASSPSGSGQPQHF. The DNA for the CDR3 is TGTGCCAGCAGCCCCTCAGGGTCCGGTCAGCCCCAGCATTTT.

The V call is TRBV7-2, the J call TRBJ1-1; D not resolved. CDR3 size: 15 residues. The germline CDR1 and CDR2 sequences are SGHTA and FQGNSA. Trimming stripped 2 bases from V and 3 bases from J, with 13 bases between. The CDR3 region has the DNA TGTGCCAGCAGCTTACAAGGTCGGGGTGACACTGAAGCTTTCTTT. It translates to CASSLQGRGDTEAFF.

This clone was picked up one time. The chain is built from TRBV6-5 and TRBJ2-7; the D gene is possibly TRBD1 (6 bases). CDR3 size: 12 residues. Germline loops: CDR1 MNHEY, CDR2 SVGAGI. The V and J ends lost 6 bases and 5 bases respectively, with 11 bases between them. CDR3 sequence reads: CASRNTGNEQYF. The CDR3 nucleotides are TGTGCCAGCAGAAACACAGGGAACGAGCAGTACTTC.

This clone has just a few counts. This chain connects TRBV6-6 to TRBJ1-4; D unclear. Trimming removed 5 bases at V and 6 bases at J, with 4 bases between. Germline lookup yields CDR1 MNHNY and CDR2 SVGAGI (reference sequence). The CDR3 runs 11 residues. The CDR3 reads CASSADEKLFF. Here the CDR3 DNA reads TGTGCCAGCAGTGCCGATGAAAAACTGTTTTTT.

This chain joins TRBV6-1 and TRBJ2-7, with 11 bases that match TRBD2. CDR1 and CDR2 from the germline V gene are MNHNS and SASEGT. The CDR3 has 15 amino acids. With V trimmed by 6 bases and J by 3 bases, 7 bases remained unmatched. CDR3 sequence reads: CASRIGGTSGYEQYF. The CDR3 region has the DNA TGTGCCAGCAGAATTGGGGGGACTAGCGGCTACGAGCAGTACTTC.

The CDR3 DNA reads as TGTGCCATCAGTGGAGACAGAAACTATGGCTACACCTTC. Amino acid sequence: CAISGDRNYGYTF. The J gene is TRBJ1-2, the V gene TRBV10-3; possible D gene TRBD1, 5 bases. The length of the CDR3 is 13 residues. CDR1 is ENHRY and CDR2 is SYGVKD in the germline V gene. V lost 4 bases to trimming and J lost 2 bases, with 8 bases between them.

The chain combines TRBV5-5 with TRBJ2-2, with 9 bases aligning to TRBD2. The CDR3 spans 15 residues. V lost 4 bases and J lost 1; bases outside the gene matches: 2. The germline V gene encodes CDR1 SGHKS and CDR2 YYEKEE (reference sequence). The DNA of the CDR3 is TGTGCCAGCAGCGTTAGCGGGGGGAACACCGGGGAGCTGTTTTTT. This gives the protein CASSVSGGNTGELFF.

V usage is TRBV19 and J usage is TRBJ1-2, with 10 bases that match TRBD1. The CDR3 contains 13 residues. The junction had 4 bases not matched to a gene; V was cut back by 5 bases and J by 7 bases. The germline CDR1 and CDR2 sequences are LNHDA and SQIVND (reference sequence). Written as DNA, the CDR3 is TGTGCCAGTAGTGGGGACAGGGGTACTGGCTACACCTTC. This gives the protein CASSGDRGTGYTF.

This clone turned up a few times. The chain uses TRBV27 and TRBJ1-6; D is ambiguous. V lost 2 bases and J 4 bases, leaving 9 bases between the germline ends. There are 15 residues in the CDR3. Per germline, CDR1 MNHEY and CDR2 SMNVEV (reference sequence). CDR3 sequence: CASSLSLNYNSPLHF. In DNA form, the CDR3 reads TGTGCCAGCAGTTTAAGTCTGAATTATAATTCACCCCTCCACTTT.

The V gene is TRBV7-9, the J gene TRBJ1-1, with a tentative D call TRBD1 (6 bases). Germline lookup yields CDR1 SEHNR and CDR2 FQNEAQ (reference sequence). CDR3 length: 13 amino acids. Between the trimmed V and J ends, which lost 7 bases and 4 bases, there was a span of 13 bases. The CDR3 DNA sequence: TGTGCCAGCAAGAAGGGGGAGTTCACTGAAGCTTTCTTT. Its protein is CASKKGEFTEAFF.

The chain's CDR3 is CASSQDYPDYSWYTF. The CDR3 bases are TGCGCCAGCAGCCAAGATTACCCGGACTATTCATGGTACACCTTC. The J gene is TRBJ1-2, the V gene TRBV4-1; D gene uncertain. Germline V gene lookup returns CDR1 MGHRA and CDR2 YSYEKL. V was shortened by 0 bases and J by 11 bases, with 19 bases between the two germline ends. The CDR3 consists of 15 residues.

This chain links TRBV18 with TRBJ1-1; weak D call: TRBD1 (5 bases). CDR1 KGHSH and CDR2 LQKENI come from the germline V gene. V lost 0 bases and J 4 bases, leaving 12 bases between the germline ends. The CDR3 has 15 amino acids. CDR3 DNA: TGTGCCAGCTCACCACCTCTCGGGGACGGCACTGAAGCTTTCTTT. It is translated as CASSPPLGDGTEAFF.

The chain employs TRBV2 and TRBJ1-5; TRBD1 matches at 9 bases. Germline CDR1 and CDR2: SNHLY and FYNNEI. J lost 0 bases, V lost 7 bases, and 4 bases had no gene match. The CDR3 is 15 residues long. Here the CDR3 DNA reads TGTGCCAGCAAGGGGGACAGGGATAGCAATCAGCCCCAGCATTTT. Translated: CASKGDRDSNQPQHF.

The chain recombines TRBV15 with TRBJ1-2; 8 positions agree with TRBD1. With V trimmed by 1 base and J by 8 bases, 9 bases remained unmatched. The V gene's germline CDR1 is LNHNV and CDR2 YYDKDF (reference sequence). The CDR3 covers 15 residues. The CDR3 DNA follows: TGTGCCACCAGCAGAGTTGGCGGACAGGGAGGGGGCTACACCTTC. Its translation: CATSRVGGQGGGYTF.

The chain combines TRBV2 with TRBJ1-1; 7 positions agree with TRBD1. Germline assignment: CDR1 SNHLY and CDR2 FYNNEI. The CDR3 covers 13 residues. V trimming: 5 bases; J trimming: 3 bases; junction bases outside the gene matches: 3. This CDR3 reads CASSQQGYTEAFF. The CDR3 nucleotides are TGTGCCAGCAGTCAACAGGGGTACACTGAAGCTTTCTTT.

V is TRBV18 and J is TRBJ1-1; 10 bases agree with TRBD1. The V and J ends lost 2 bases and 5 bases, in that order; junction bases with no gene match: 11. The CDR3 length is 17 residues. CDR1 is KGHSH and CDR2 is LQKENI in the germline V gene. Here the CDR3 reads CASSPSMGTGELTEAFF. The CDR3 DNA follows: TGTGCCAGCTCACCATCTATGGGGACAGGGGAGTTGACTGAAGCTTTCTTT. Together with reference TRBV18 and TRBJ1-1, the CDR3 gives the full variable domain: NAGVMQNPRHLVRRRGQEARLRCSPMKGHSHVYWYRQLPEEGLKFMVYLQKENIIDESGMPKERFSAEFPKEGPSILRIQQVVRGDSAAYFCASSPSMGTGELTEAFFGQGTRLTVV.